A single sample gave rise to the 20 T cell receptor beta chains below, sequenced in a study of identifying expanded T cells in peripheral blood. TCRdb keeps only in-frame clones here, not all; method: immunoSEQ multiplex PCR. The sample carries approximately 130,000 clones, 84% recorded once. The sample was blood. The receptor set was obtained from a person between 18 and 70 years old in good health.

This chain links TRBV7-3 with TRBJ2-1; 9 bases map to TRBD1. Germline values: CDR1 SGHTA, CDR2 FQGTGA. The CDR3 length is 15 residues. V lost 5 bases and J lost 8; bases outside the gene matches: 10. The CDR3 DNA sequence: TGTGCCAGCAGCAGCGCCGGGACAGGGAAACATGAGCAGTTCTTC. Translating it yields CASSSAGTGKHEQFF.

This rearrangement joins TRBV4-2 to TRBJ1-1; D remains unclear. The CDR3 has 13 residues. With 5 bases removed from V and 0 bases from J, the gap between germline ends came to 7 bases. CDR1 LGHNA and CDR2 YNFKEQ come from the germline V gene. The CDR3: CASSLLMNTEAFF. The CDR3 DNA reads TGTGCCAGCAGCTTACTTATGAACACTGAAGCTTTCTTT.

The chain carries TRBV6-1 and TRBJ1-1; 7 nucleotides agree with TRBD1. J lost 6 bases, V lost 8 bases, and 12 bases had no gene match. The germline V gene has CDR1 MNHNS and CDR2 SASEGT. This CDR3 has 14 residues. DNA for the CDR3: TGTGCCAGCTCTCTTACAGACAGGGTGGCTGAAGCTTTCTTT. Protein sequence: CASSLTDRVAEAFF.

This rearrangement joins TRBV28 to TRBJ2-7, with D perhaps TRBD2 (6 bases). Trimming took off 8 bases at V and 5 bases at J, with 16 bases between the two ends. The CDR3 contains 13 residues. CDR1 and CDR2 from the germline V gene are MDHEN and SYDVKM. The CDR3 DNA reads as TGTGCCAGCGGAGGGACGGTTATGGACGAGCAGTACTTC. Protein: CASGGTVMDEQYF.

The V call is TRBV14, the J call TRBJ2-3, with a tentative D call TRBD2 (6 bases). Trimming left V 4 bases short and J 0 bases short, with 17 bases between. The germline V gene has CDR1 SGHDN and CDR2 FVKESK. The CDR3 sequence is 17 residues long. The CDR3: CASSPTGTPFSTDTQYF. DNA for the CDR3: TGTGCCAGCAGCCCGACCGGGACTCCCTTTAGCACAGATACGCAGTATTTT.

This clone was seen a single time. The chain combines TRBV5-8 with TRBJ2-1; D unclear. V dropped 0 bases and J dropped 4 bases, with 5 bases sitting between them. Germline CDR1 and CDR2: SGHTS and YDEGEE. The CDR3 is 13 amino acids. CDR3 in amino acids: CASSLDGYNEQFF. CDR3 coding DNA: TGTGCCAGCAGCTTGGACGGGTACAATGAGCAGTTCTTC.

The chain uses TRBV7-2 and TRBJ2-6, with D unresolved. The CDR3 has 15 amino acids. Germline V gene sequence: CDR1 SGHTA, CDR2 FQGNSA. V lost 1 base and J lost 0, with 4 bases in between. The CDR3 loop is CASSLGNSGANVLTF. The CDR3 region has the DNA TGTGCCAGCAGCTTAGGGAACTCTGGGGCCAACGTCCTGACTTTC.

The V call is TRBV7-2, the J call TRBJ2-5; D might be TRBD1 (6 bases). The V end was cut by 1 base, the J end by 1 base, with 7 bases between. The V gene's germline CDR1 is SGHTA and CDR2 FQGNSA. CDR3 length equals 14 residues. The CDR3 spells CASSLVQGQETQYF. CDR3 in DNA: TGTGCCAGCAGCTTAGTACAGGGCCAAGAGACCCAGTACTTC.

This clone appeared once. This chain's CDR3 is CASSIRETQYF. The CDR3 nucleotides are TGTGCCAGTAGTATAAGGGAGACCCAGTACTTC. This sequence joins TRBV19 and TRBJ2-5; D not resolved. Germline V gene data show CDR1 as LNHDA and CDR2 as SQIVND (reference sequence). The CDR3 consists of 11 residues. V gave up 2 bases and J gave up 5 bases, with 3 bases separating them.

The table lists this clone with a few counts. The CDR3: CASSQGLAGGRNEQFF. The CDR3 DNA reads as TGTGCCAGCAGCCAAGGACTAGCGGGGGGGCGGAATGAGCAGTTCTTC. This chain uses TRBV4-2 with TRBJ2-1; the match to TRBD2 covers 14 bases. This CDR3 contains 16 residues. Germline CDR1 and CDR2: LGHNA and YNFKEQ. Germline trimming cut 1 base from V and 7 bases from J; bases unmatched to any gene: 3.

The V and J genes are TRBV7-9 and TRBJ1-5, with no clear D. This CDR3 region has 12 residues. V lost 5 bases and J 3 bases, leaving 5 bases between the germline ends. Germline V gene data show CDR1 as SEHNR and CDR2 as FQNEAQ (reference sequence). The CDR3: CASSTANQPQHF. The CDR3 DNA follows: TGTGCCAGCAGCACAGCCAATCAGCCCCAGCATTTT. The whole variable domain, remainder taken from reference TRBV7-9 and TRBJ1-5, is DTGVSQNPRHKITKRGQNVTFRCDPISEHNRLYWYRQTLGQGPEFLTYFQNEAQLEKSRLLSDRFSAERPKGSFSTLEIQRTEQGDSAMYLCASSTANQPQHFGDGTRLSIL.

The CDR3 sequence: CASRPDLETQYF. CDR3 DNA: TGTGCCAGCAGGCCTGACTTAGAGACCCAGTACTTC. The V call is TRBV6-1, the J call TRBJ2-5; D uncertain. CDR1 is MNHNS and CDR2 is SASEGT in the germline V gene. This CDR3 comprises 12 residues. V lost 6 bases and J 4 bases, leaving 9 bases between the germline ends.

The table lists this clone with a few counts. This sample includes further DNA sequences coding for the same CDR3. V is TRBV11-2 and J is TRBJ2-7; no reliable D call. CDR3 length equals 12 residues. V shed 3 bases and J shed 4 bases, with 7 bases lying between them. The germline V gene has CDR1 SGHAT and CDR2 FQNNGV. CDR3 amino acids: CASSLGSYEQYF. CDR3 in DNA: TGTGCCAGCAGCTTGGGCTCGTACGAGCAGTACTTC.

The chain employs TRBV6-6 and TRBJ1-1, with D unclear. Looked up from germline, CDR1 is MNHNY and CDR2 is SVGAGI (reference sequence). Trimming left V 2 bases short and J 2 bases short, with 3 bases between. CDR3 length equals 12 residues. The CDR3, as DNA: TGTGCCAGCAGTTACCAAAACACTGAAGCTTTCTTT. Translating it yields CASSYQNTEAFF.

V and J are TRBV7-9 and TRBJ1-2; the D is unclear. In germline, CDR1 is SEHNR, CDR2 FQNEAQ (reference sequence). V was shortened by 5 bases and J by 4 bases, with 23 bases between the two germline ends. The CDR3 sequence is 17 residues long. CDR3 amino acids: CASSPPRATGYGYGYTF. The CDR3 coding sequence is TGTGCCAGCAGCCCCCCGAGGGCGACGGGCTACGGCTATGGCTACACCTTC.

This chain connects TRBV7-9 to TRBJ1-2, with D uncertain. This CDR3 is built from 14 residues. CDR1 and CDR2 (germline): SEHNR, FQNEAQ (reference sequence). V gave up 1 base and J gave up 5 bases, with 11 bases separating them. DNA of the CDR3: TGTGCCAGCAGCTTAGTTATAGACCGGTATGGCTACACCTTC. It translates to CASSLVIDRYGYTF. The full variable domain, its missing parts supplied by reference TRBV7-9 and TRBJ1-2, is DTGVSQNPRHKITKRGQNVTFRCDPISEHNRLYWYRQTLGQGPEFLTYFQNEAQLEKSRLLSDRFSAERPKGSFSTLEIQRTEQGDSAMYLCASSLVIDRYGYTFGSGTRLTVV.

The chain combines TRBV11-2 with TRBJ1-1; perhaps TRBD1 as D (5 bases). V lost 1 base, J lost 8 bases, and 11 bases lay in between. Germline lookup yields CDR1 SGHAT and CDR2 FQNNGV. This CDR3 spans 13 amino acids. As DNA, the CDR3 is TGTGCCAGCAGCTTAGTAGGGCCAGGGGAAGCTTTCTTT. Its translation: CASSLVGPGEAFF.

This clone was observed a single time. The rearrangement links TRBV15 to TRBJ2-1; the match to TRBD1 covers 7 bases. This CDR3 spans 14 amino acids. J lost 4 bases, V lost 5 bases, and 5 bases had no gene match. Per the germline V gene, CDR1 is LNHNV and CDR2 is YYDKDF (reference sequence). CDR3 sequence reads: CATSGTVHYNEQFF. For the CDR3, the DNA is TGTGCCACCAGCGGGACAGTCCATTACAATGAGCAGTTCTTC.

The chain has TRBV7-3 and TRBJ1-1; D possibly corresponds to TRBD1 (5 bases). Trimming took 5 bases from V and 1 from J, leaving 11 bases between them. CDR1 and CDR2 from the germline V gene are SGHTA and FQGTGA. This CDR3 has 14 residues. CDR3 in DNA: TGTGCCAGCAGCCTGCAAACAGGGAACACTGAAGCTTTCTTT. Encoded protein: CASSLQTGNTEAFF. The entire variable domain, with the rest obtained from reference TRBV7-3 and TRBJ1-1, is as follows: GAGVSQTPSNKVTEKGKYVELRCDPISGHTALYWYRQSLGQGPEFLIYFQGTGAADDSGLPNDRFFAVRPEGSVSTLKIQRTERGDSAVYLCASSLQTGNTEAFFGQGTRLTVV.

This clone appeared a single time. The chain is built from TRBV11-1 and TRBJ1-4; possible D gene TRBD1, 5 bases. Germline CDR1 SGHAT, CDR2 FQDESV (reference sequence). This CDR3 has 15 residues. V was clipped by 5 bases and J by 8 bases, with 18 bases between them. CDR3 nucleotides: TGTGCCAGCAGCCAACGACAGCCGCGGGGGGAAAAACTGTTTTTT. Translation: CASSQRQPRGEKLFF. Drawing the rest from reference TRBV11-1 and TRBJ1-4, the complete variable domain is EAEVAQSPRYKITEKSQAVAFWCDPISGHATLYWYRQILGQGPELLVQFQDESVVDDSQLPKDRFSAERLKGVDSTLKIQPAELGDSAMYLCASSQRQPRGEKLFFGSGTQLSVL.